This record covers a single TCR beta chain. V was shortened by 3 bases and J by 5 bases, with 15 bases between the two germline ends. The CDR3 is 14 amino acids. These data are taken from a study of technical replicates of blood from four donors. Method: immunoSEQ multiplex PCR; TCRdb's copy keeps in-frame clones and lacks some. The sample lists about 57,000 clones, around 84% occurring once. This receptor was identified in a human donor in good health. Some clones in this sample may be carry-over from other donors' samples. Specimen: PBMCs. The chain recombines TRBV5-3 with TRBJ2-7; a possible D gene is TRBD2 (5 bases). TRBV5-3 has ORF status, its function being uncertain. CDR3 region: CARSCARGRDEQYF. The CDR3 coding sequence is TGTGCCAGAAGCTGTGCCCGCGGGCGGGACGAGCAGTACTTC.